The 29 T cell receptor beta chains reported below all come from one sample, sequenced in a study of T cells in Graves' hyperthyroidism and ophthalmopathy. TCR beta CDR3 region amplification was performed from RNA transcripts. First-round RT-PCR of the TCR CDR3 relied on the HTBI primer set. One entry per CDR3 protein, called by TCRdb with MiXCR from the multiplex PCR reads. The repertoire has hundreds of thousands of distinct CDR3 sequences, under 15% of them found once; the top ten carry roughly 13%. Material: blood. Receptors originate from a man aged 18 to 35 with Graves' ophthalmopathy.

V and J are TRBV5-6 and TRBJ2-4; TRBD2 matches 7 bases. The V and J ends lost 4 bases and 7 bases, in that order; junction bases with no gene match: 8. The CDR3 totals 14 residues. In germline, CDR1 is SGHDT, CDR2 YYEEEE. CDR3 residues: CASSVGRRQNIQYF. The CDR3 DNA sequence: TGTGCCAGCAGCGTCGGGAGGCGGCAGAACATTCAGTACTTC.

This clonotype was observed at least ten times. The rearrangement joins TRBV11-2 to TRBJ2-5; D gene uncertain. Germline V gives CDR1 SGHAT, CDR2 FQNNGV. This CDR3 has 17 amino acids. V lost 0 bases to trimming and J lost 2 bases, with 16 bases between them. DNA of the CDR3: TGTGCCAGCAGCTTAGATCGGAAGGGTTCCAGGCAAGAGACCCAGTACTTC. This codes for CASSLDRKGSRQETQYF.

This clonotype was counted at least ten times. Here the CDR3 DNA reads TGTGCCAGCTCACCACCGGGACCCTCCACAGATACGCAGTATTTT. This codes for CASSPPGPSTDTQYF. The V and J genes are TRBV18 and TRBJ2-3, with D perhaps assigned TRBD1 or TRBD2 (5 bases each). The CDR3 covers 15 residues. Trimming cost V 0 bases and J 2 bases, with 9 bases left between them. Germline assignment: CDR1 KGHSH and CDR2 LQKENI.

This clonotype has ten or more counts. The chain links TRBV7-9 to TRBJ1-1; no clear D. The germline V and J ends were trimmed by 1 base and 5 bases, with 8 bases remaining between them. Germline values: CDR1 SEHNR, CDR2 FQNEAQ (reference sequence). The CDR3 has 13 residues. DNA of the CDR3: TGTGCCAGCAGCTTAGTAGCACAGACTGAAGCTTTCTTT. Translation gives CASSLVAQTEAFF.

The chain couples TRBV15 to TRBJ1-1; possibly TRBD1 for D (6 bases). V was pared by 5 bases and J by 0 bases, with 16 bases between. This CDR3 contains 16 residues. The germline V gene has CDR1 LNHNV and CDR2 YYDKDF (reference sequence). CDR3 in amino acids: CATSENREIMNTEAFF. DNA of the CDR3: TGTGCCACCAGCGAAAACAGGGAGATTATGAACACTGAAGCTTTCTTT.

Of note for this clonotype: At one end, the junction sequence differs from germline, possibly due to a read error. This sequence joins TRBV24-1 and TRBJ2-5; D remains unclear. The CDR3 has 14 residues. Germline loops: CDR1 KGHDR, CDR2 SFDVKD. CDR3 DNA: TGTGCCACCAGTGATTTCCAGGCCCAAAAGACCCAGTACTTC. This gives the protein CATSDFQAQKTQYF.

V gene TRBV6-5 combines with J gene TRBJ1-2, with D unclear. CDR3 length: 11 residues. CDR1 MNHEY and CDR2 SVGAGI come from the germline V gene. The V and J ends lost 4 bases and 4 bases respectively, with 4 bases between them. The CDR3 DNA reads as TGTGCCAGCAGTTGGGGCTATGGCTACACCTTC. It specifies CASSWGYGYTF.

The chain is built from TRBV28 and TRBJ2-5; D may correspond to TRBD1 or TRBD2 (5 bases each). This CDR3 has 15 residues. Per the germline V gene, CDR1 is MDHEN and CDR2 is SYDVKM. V lost 7 bases and J lost 4, with 19 bases in between. In DNA, the CDR3 is TGTGCCAGCATTAGTGCCGGGGACCATCCAGAGACCCAGTACTTC. This encodes CASISAGDHPETQYF.

This clonotype came up many times. The CDR3 loop is CASSFGGNYNEQFF. The DNA for the CDR3 is TGTGCCAGCAGCTTCGGCGGGAATTACAATGAGCAGTTCTTC. The chain uses TRBV7-3 and TRBJ2-1; the D gene is possibly TRBD2 (6 bases). The CDR3 runs 14 residues. V was clipped by 3 bases and J by 4 bases, with 10 bases between them. CDR1 is SGHTA and CDR2 is FQGTGA in the germline V gene.

A few counts support this clonotype. The chain uses TRBV27 and TRBJ2-2, with D unclear. This CDR3 comprises 12 residues. The germline V gene encodes CDR1 MNHEY and CDR2 SMNVEV (reference sequence). V was clipped by 8 bases and J by 4 bases, with 8 bases between them. Written as DNA, the CDR3 is TGTGCCAGCCACAGTGGCACCGGGGAGCTGTTTTTT. Its protein product is CASHSGTGELFF.

This clonotype was seen more than once but under ten times. The rearrangement joins TRBV11-3 to TRBJ2-1; 7 bases align to TRBD1. The CDR3 length is 15 residues. The V gene end was trimmed by 5 bases and the J gene end by 5 bases; junction bases not matched to a gene: 9. Germline V lookup: CDR1 SGHNT, CDR2 YENEEA. CDR3 bases: TGTGCCAGCAGCGTAAGGGGGCTTGGCCACAATGAGCAGTTCTTC. Protein sequence: CASSVRGLGHNEQFF.

This clonotype was counted many times. This chain joins TRBV7-9 and TRBJ2-7, with 11 bases identical to TRBD2. The trim removed 3 bases at V and 2 bases at J, leaving 6 bases unmatched. This CDR3 is 16 amino acids long. Germline V gene data show CDR1 as SEHNR and CDR2 as FQNEAQ (reference sequence). The CDR3 loop reads CASSFPTSGTTYEQYF. Written as DNA, the CDR3 is TGTGCCAGCAGCTTTCCGACTAGCGGGACGACCTACGAGCAGTACTTC.

The sample holds many counts of this clonotype. CDR3 protein: CASTDFKGASYNEQFF. The CDR3 DNA sequence: TGTGCCAGCACTGACTTTAAGGGGGCCTCCTACAATGAGCAGTTCTTC. The chain uses TRBV27 and TRBJ2-1, with 7 bases lining up with TRBD1. J was trimmed by 0 bases and V by 7 bases; bases with no gene match: 9. The CDR3 totals 16 residues. The germline V gene encodes CDR1 MNHEY and CDR2 SMNVEV (reference sequence).

The table lists this clonotype with a few counts. The chain has TRBV9 and TRBJ2-1; 9 nucleotides align to TRBD2. This CDR3 comprises 15 residues. CDR1 is SGDLS and CDR2 is YYNGEE in the germline V gene. The trim removed 3 bases at V and 3 bases at J, leaving 4 bases unmatched. The CDR3: CASSASGTYYNEQFF. The CDR3 region has the DNA TGTGCCAGCAGCGCTAGCGGGACCTACTACAATGAGCAGTTCTTC.

This clonotype was seen a few times. The rearrangement links TRBV5-1 to TRBJ1-3; the D is unclear. Germline V gives CDR1 SGHRS, CDR2 YFSETQ. V lost 8 bases, J lost 1 base, and 19 bases lay in between. The CDR3 contains 16 residues. This CDR3 is CASSDRELGSGNTIYF. The CDR3 DNA reads TGCGCCAGTTCCGACCGAGAACTGGGTTCTGGAAACACCATATATTTT.

The CDR3 bases are TGTGCCAGCAGCCAAGGACGGAGCGGGGGTTTTGACGAGCAGTACTTC. Residues: CASSQGRSGGFDEQYF. This chain links TRBV4-2 with TRBJ2-7; 8 bases align to TRBD2. The V and J ends lost 1 base and 5 bases, in that order; junction bases with no gene match: 10. Germline V CDR1 and CDR2: LGHNA, YNFKEQ. CDR3 size: 16 residues.

In its sample, this clonotype was seen a few times. This sequence joins TRBV12-3 or TRBV12-4 and TRBJ1-1, with D unresolved. The V gene lost 6 bases and the J gene lost 0 bases, with 11 bases spanning the gap. The CDR3 runs to 14 residues. The CDR3 loop reads CASRLGSLNTEAFF. CDR3 nucleotides: TGTGCCAGCAGACTAGGGTCCTTGAACACTGAAGCTTTCTTT.

Ten or more counts support this clonotype. The V gene is TRBV6-5, the J gene TRBJ1-2; 11 bases align to TRBD1. V trimming: 0 bases; J trimming: 4 bases; junction bases outside the gene matches: 1. CDR3 length equals 15 residues. Germline CDR1 reads MNHEY; CDR2 reads SVGAGI. CDR3 protein: CASSYSGQGVYGYTF. The CDR3 DNA reads as TGTGCCAGCAGTTACTCGGGACAGGGGGTCTATGGCTACACCTTC.

This clonotype was found many times. The rearrangement joins TRBV7-9 to TRBJ2-7, with 14 bases aligning to TRBD2. This CDR3 is built from 16 residues. CDR1 and CDR2 from the germline V gene are SEHNR and FQNEAQ (reference sequence). V lost 5 bases and J lost 6; bases outside the gene matches: 9. CDR3 sequence reads: CASSQPTSGGDPEQYF. The CDR3 DNA follows: TGTGCCAGCAGCCAACCGACTAGCGGGGGGGACCCCGAGCAGTACTTC.

Many counts were recorded for this clonotype. The rearrangement links TRBV12-3 or TRBV12-4 to TRBJ1-5; D uncertain. The CDR3 loop spans 14 amino acids. The V end was cut by 7 bases, the J end by 7 bases, with 17 bases between. DNA of the CDR3: TGTGCCAGCACCAAACGTGCCCTGGGACAGCCCCAGCATTTT. It is translated as CASTKRALGQPQHF.

This clonotype was observed a few times. The rearrangement joins TRBV9 to TRBJ1-1; unclear D gene. The ends were cut back, 6 bases at V and 1 base at J, with 7 bases in the middle. Germline V gene lookup returns CDR1 SGDLS and CDR2 YYNGEE. This CDR3 spans 12 amino acids. For the CDR3, the DNA is TGTGCCAGCAACTCAGAGAACACTGAAGCTTTCTTT. It encodes CASNSENTEAFF.

The CDR3 nucleotides read TGCGCCAGCAGCCATTTAAAGGGAACCTACGAGCAGTACTTC. Its protein product is CASSHLKGTYEQYF. V usage is TRBV4-1 and J usage is TRBJ2-7; no clear D gene. Germline V gene lookup returns CDR1 MGHRA and CDR2 YSYEKL. The CDR3 length is 14 residues. Between the trimmed V and J ends, which lost 3 bases and 2 bases, there was a span of 11 bases.

V is TRBV19 and J is TRBJ2-3; 10 bases map to TRBD1. The germline V gene encodes CDR1 LNHDA and CDR2 SQIVND (reference sequence). The V segment lost 11 bases and the J segment 1 base; nucleotides outside the gene matches: 9. This CDR3 contains 15 residues. CDR3 in DNA: TGTGCCTCCGTCGTCGGGACAGGGGGCACAGATACGCAGTATTTT. Protein sequence: CASVVGTGGTDTQYF. Using reference TRBV19 and TRBJ2-3 for the parts outside the CDR3, the full variable domain is DGGITQSPKYLFRKEGQNVTLSCEQNLNHDAMYWYRQDPGQGLRLIYYSQIVNDFQKGDIAEGYSVSREKKESFPLTVTSAQKNPTAFYLCASVVGTGGTDTQYFGPGTRLTVL.

This sequence joins TRBV6-1 and TRBJ2-3; the match to TRBD2 covers 8 bases. The trim removed 5 bases at V and 6 bases at J, leaving 13 bases unmatched. Per germline, CDR1 MNHNS and CDR2 SASEGT. The CDR3 totals 16 residues. The CDR3: CASSKLMGTRGDTQYF. CDR3 in DNA: TGTGCCAGCAGTAAACTCATGGGGACTAGGGGTGATACGCAGTATTTT.

V usage is TRBV19 and J usage is TRBJ2-1; D unresolved. Germline assignment: CDR1 LNHDA and CDR2 SQIVND (reference sequence). The CDR3 is 14 residues long. V lost 7 bases and J lost 1, with 11 bases in between. The CDR3 region has the DNA TGTGCCAGTACTCCAGGCCAGTCCTACAATGAGCAGTTCTTC. Translating gives CASTPGQSYNEQFF.

This clonotype was detected many times. The rearrangement uses TRBV27 and TRBJ1-1, with 12 bases lining up with TRBD1. Unmatched junction bases numbered 4, after V lost 3 bases and J lost 5 bases. Germline lookup yields CDR1 MNHEY and CDR2 SMNVEV (reference sequence). The CDR3 extends over 15 amino acids. The CDR3 is CASSFGTGGRTEAFF. CDR3 sequence (DNA): TGTGCCAGCAGTTTCGGGACAGGGGGCCGGACTGAAGCTTTCTTT.

In its sample, this clonotype was seen many times. This rearrangement joins TRBV7-2 to TRBJ2-3, with a possible D match to TRBD1 (6 bases). Germline assignment: CDR1 SGHTA and CDR2 FQGNSA. The CDR3 extends over 14 amino acids. Trimming shortened V by 6 bases and J by 0 bases, and 10 bases separated the two germline ends. CDR3 DNA sequence: TGTGCCAGCAGTTTGAGGGGGAGCACAGATACGCAGTATTTT. This gives the protein CASSLRGSTDTQYF.

This clonotype has ten or more counts. The CDR3 coding sequence is TGTGCCAGCAGCAGGACCAGGACCGGCTTGGAGCAGTACTTC. It yields the protein CASSRTRTGLEQYF. The V gene is TRBV7-8, the J gene TRBJ2-7; D remains ambiguous. Germline CDR1 is SGHVS and CDR2 is FQNEAQ. The CDR3 is made up of 14 amino acids. The V gene lost 5 bases and the J gene lost 7 bases, with 18 bases spanning the gap.

The chain links TRBV20-1 to TRBJ2-3; 8 bases map to TRBD2. Germline assignment: CDR1 DFQATT and CDR2 SNEGSKA (reference sequence). Unmatched junction bases numbered 6, after V lost 3 bases and J lost 1 base. The CDR3 is made up of 15 amino acids. CDR3 amino acids: CSASGRAGGTDTQYF. CDR3 sequence (DNA): TGCAGTGCTAGCGGGAGGGCCGGAGGCACAGATACGCAGTATTTT.